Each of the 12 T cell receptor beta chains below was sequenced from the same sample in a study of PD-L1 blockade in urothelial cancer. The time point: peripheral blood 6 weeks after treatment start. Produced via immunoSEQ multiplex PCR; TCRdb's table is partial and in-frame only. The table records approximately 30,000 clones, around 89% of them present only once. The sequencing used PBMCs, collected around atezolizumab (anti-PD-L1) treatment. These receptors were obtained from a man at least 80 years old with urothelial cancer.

CDR3 in amino acids: CASSGGLFSTDTQYF. CDR3 sequence (DNA): TGTGCCAGCAGCGGTGGACTATTCAGCACAGATACGCAGTATTTT. The chain uses TRBV9 and TRBJ2-3; the D gene is possibly TRBD2 (6 bases). Germline V gives CDR1 SGDLS, CDR2 YYNGEE. Deletions cut 3 bases from V and 0 bases from J, with 11 bases between. This CDR3 region has 15 residues.

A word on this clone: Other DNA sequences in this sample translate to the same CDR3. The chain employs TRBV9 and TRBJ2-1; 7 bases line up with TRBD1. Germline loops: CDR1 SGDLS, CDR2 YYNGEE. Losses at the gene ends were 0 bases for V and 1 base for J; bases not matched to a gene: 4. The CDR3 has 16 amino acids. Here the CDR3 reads CASSVGSGGSYNEQFF. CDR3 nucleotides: TGTGCCAGCAGCGTAGGTTCAGGGGGATCCTACAATGAGCAGTTCTTC.

CDR3 bases: TGCGCCAGCAGCCAGGGGACAGGGTACGAGCAGTACTTC. Protein product: CASSQGTGYEQYF. V gene TRBV4-3 combines with J gene TRBJ2-7, with 9 bases identical to TRBD1. The V and J ends lost 3 bases and 4 bases, in that order; junction bases with no gene match: 1. CDR3 length: 13 amino acids. Germline CDR1 and CDR2: LGHNA and YSLEER.

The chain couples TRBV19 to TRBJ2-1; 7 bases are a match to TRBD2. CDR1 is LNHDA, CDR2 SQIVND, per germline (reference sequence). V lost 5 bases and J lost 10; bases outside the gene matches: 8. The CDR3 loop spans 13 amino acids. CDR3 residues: CASSWGAGKEQFF. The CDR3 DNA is TGTGCCAGTAGTTGGGGAGCGGGAAAGGAGCAGTTCTTC.

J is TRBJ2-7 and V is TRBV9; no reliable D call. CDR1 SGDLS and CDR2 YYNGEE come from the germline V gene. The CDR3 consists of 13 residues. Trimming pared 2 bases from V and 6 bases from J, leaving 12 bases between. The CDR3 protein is CASSVGLRSEQYF. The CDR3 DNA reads TGTGCCAGCAGCGTGGGTTTGAGGAGCGAGCAGTACTTC.

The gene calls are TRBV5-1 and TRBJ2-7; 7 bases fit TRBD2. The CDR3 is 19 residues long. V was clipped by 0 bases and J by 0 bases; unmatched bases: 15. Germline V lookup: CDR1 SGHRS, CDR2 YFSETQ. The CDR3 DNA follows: TGCGCCAGCAGCTTGGGTTCCCCCCCGGCGGGAGCAAGCTCCTACGAGCAGTACTTC. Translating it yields CASSLGSPPAGASSYEQYF.

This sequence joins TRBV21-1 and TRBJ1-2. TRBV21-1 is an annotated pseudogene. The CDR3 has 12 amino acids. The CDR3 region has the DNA TGTGCCAGCTCCCGGGGGGGGTTGGGCTACACCTTC. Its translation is CASSRGGLGYTF.

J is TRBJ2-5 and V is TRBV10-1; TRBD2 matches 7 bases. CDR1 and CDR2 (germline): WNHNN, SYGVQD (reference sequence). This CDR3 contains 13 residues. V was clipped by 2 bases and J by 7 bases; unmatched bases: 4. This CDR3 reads CASSETWGGTQYF. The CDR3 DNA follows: TGCGCCAGCAGTGAGACCTGGGGGGGGACCCAGTACTTC.

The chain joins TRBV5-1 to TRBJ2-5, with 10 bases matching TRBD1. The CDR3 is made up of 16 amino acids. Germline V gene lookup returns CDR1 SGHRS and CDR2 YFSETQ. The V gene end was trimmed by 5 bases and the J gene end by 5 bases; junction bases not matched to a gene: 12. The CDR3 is CASRETTGGASETQYF. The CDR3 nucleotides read TGCGCCAGCAGAGAAACGACAGGGGGCGCCTCGGAGACCCAGTACTTC.

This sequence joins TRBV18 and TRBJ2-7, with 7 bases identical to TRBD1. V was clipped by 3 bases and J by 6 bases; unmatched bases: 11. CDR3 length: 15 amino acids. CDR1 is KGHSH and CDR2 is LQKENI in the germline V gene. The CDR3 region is CASSPRQGESSEQYF. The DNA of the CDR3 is TGTGCCAGCTCACCGAGACAGGGTGAGTCTTCCGAGCAGTACTTC.

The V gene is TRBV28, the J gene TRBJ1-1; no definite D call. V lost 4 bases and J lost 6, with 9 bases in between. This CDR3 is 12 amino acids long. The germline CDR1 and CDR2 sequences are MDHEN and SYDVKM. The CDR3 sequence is CASSSRGPEAFF. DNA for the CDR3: TGTGCCAGCAGTTCTCGGGGTCCTGAAGCTTTCTTT.

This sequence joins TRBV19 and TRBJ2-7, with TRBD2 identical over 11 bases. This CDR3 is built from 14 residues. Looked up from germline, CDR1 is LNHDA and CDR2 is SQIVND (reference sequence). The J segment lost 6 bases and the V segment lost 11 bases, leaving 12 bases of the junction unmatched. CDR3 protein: CASQTSGTVTEQYF. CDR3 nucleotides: TGTGCCTCTCAGACTAGCGGGACCGTGACCGAGCAGTACTTC.